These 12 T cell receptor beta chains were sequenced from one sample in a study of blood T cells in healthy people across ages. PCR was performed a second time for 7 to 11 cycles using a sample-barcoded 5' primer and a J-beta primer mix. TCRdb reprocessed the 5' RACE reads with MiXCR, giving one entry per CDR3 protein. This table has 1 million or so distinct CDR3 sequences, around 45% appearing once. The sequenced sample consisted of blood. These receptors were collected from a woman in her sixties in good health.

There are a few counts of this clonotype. CDR3 sequence: CASSSNPGTSSYGYTF. The CDR3 region has the DNA TGTGCCAGCAGCAGCAATCCCGGGACAAGTAGCTATGGCTACACCTTC. V and J are TRBV9 and TRBJ1-2; tentatively, D is TRBD1 (6 bases). Looked up from germline, CDR1 is SGDLS and CDR2 is YYNGEE. The V gene lost 4 bases and the J gene lost 4 bases, with 20 bases spanning the gap. The CDR3 has 16 amino acids.

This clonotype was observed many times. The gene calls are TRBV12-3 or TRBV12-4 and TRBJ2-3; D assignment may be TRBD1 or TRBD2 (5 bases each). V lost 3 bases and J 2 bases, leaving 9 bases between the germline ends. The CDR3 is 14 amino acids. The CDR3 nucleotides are TGTGCCAGCAGTTTTGGGGGACCCACAGATACGCAGTATTTT. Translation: CASSFGGPTDTQYF.

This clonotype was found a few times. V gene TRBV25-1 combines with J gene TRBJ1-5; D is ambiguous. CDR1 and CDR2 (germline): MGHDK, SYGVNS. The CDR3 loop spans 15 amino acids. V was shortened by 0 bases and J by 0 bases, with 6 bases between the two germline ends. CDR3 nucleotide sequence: TGTGCCAGCAGTGAATATACATTTAGCAATCAGCCCCAGCATTTT. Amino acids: CASSEYTFSNQPQHF.

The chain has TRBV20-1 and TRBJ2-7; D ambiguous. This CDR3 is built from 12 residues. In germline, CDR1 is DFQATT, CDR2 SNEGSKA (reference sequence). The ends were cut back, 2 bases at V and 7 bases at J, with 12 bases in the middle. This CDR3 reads CSARILGREQYF. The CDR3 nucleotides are TGCAGTGCTAGAATATTAGGGCGGGAGCAGTACTTC.

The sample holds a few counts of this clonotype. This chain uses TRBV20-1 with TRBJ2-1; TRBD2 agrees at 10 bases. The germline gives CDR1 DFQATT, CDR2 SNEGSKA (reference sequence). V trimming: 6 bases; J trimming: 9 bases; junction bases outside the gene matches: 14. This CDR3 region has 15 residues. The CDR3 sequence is CSASSGRTRGGEQFF. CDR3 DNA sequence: TGCAGTGCCAGTAGCGGGAGGACTAGAGGGGGTGAGCAGTTCTTC.

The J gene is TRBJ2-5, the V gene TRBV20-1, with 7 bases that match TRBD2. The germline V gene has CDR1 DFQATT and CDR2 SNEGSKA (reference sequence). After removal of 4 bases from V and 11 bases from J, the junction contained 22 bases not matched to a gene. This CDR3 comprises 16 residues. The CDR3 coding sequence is TGCAGTGCTATACCTCTCGCGCGGGAGTCCCACAATGAGCAGTACTTC. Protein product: CSAIPLARESHNEQYF.

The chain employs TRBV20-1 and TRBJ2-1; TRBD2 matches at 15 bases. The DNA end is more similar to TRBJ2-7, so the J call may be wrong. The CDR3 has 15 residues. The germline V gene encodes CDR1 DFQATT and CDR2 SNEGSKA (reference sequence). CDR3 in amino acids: CSARTSGRVWGEQYF. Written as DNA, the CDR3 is TGCAGTGCTCGGACTAGCGGGAGGGTCTGGGGTGAGCAGTACTTC.

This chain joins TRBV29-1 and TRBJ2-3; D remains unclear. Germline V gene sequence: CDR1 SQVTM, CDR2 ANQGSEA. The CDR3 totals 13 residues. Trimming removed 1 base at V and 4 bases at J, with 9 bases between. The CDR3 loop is CSVEVPGADTQYF. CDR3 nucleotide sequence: TGCAGCGTTGAAGTCCCCGGAGCAGATACGCAGTATTTT.

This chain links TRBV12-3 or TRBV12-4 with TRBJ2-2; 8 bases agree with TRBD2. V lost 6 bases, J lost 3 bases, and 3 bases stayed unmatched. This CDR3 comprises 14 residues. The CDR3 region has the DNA TGTGCCAGCAGCCTACTAGCGGACACCGGGGAGCTGTTTTTT. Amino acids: CASSLLADTGELFF.

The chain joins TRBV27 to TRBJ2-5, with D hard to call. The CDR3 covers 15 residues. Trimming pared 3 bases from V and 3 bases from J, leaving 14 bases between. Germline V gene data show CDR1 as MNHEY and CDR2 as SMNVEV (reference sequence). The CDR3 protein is CASSLNPVGKETQYF. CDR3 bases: TGTGCCAGCAGTTTGAACCCTGTGGGGAAAGAGACCCAGTACTTC.

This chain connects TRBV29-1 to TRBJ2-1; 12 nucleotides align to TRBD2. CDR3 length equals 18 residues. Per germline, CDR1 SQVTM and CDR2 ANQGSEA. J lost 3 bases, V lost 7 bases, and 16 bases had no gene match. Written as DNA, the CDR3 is TGCAGCGCGCGCACCGGCGGGACTAGCGGGCGACTCTACAATGAGCAGTTCTTC. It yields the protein CSARTGGTSGRLYNEQFF.

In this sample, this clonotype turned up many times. This CDR3 is CASSLSTGYGYTF. In nucleotides, the CDR3 is TGTGCCAGCAGTTTATCGACAGGGTATGGCTACACCTTC. This chain uses TRBV27 with TRBJ1-2, with 7 bases that match TRBD1. Germline CDR1 and CDR2: MNHEY and SMNVEV (reference sequence). V shed 0 bases and J 5 bases; nucleotides not matched to a gene: 0. The CDR3 has 13 amino acids.